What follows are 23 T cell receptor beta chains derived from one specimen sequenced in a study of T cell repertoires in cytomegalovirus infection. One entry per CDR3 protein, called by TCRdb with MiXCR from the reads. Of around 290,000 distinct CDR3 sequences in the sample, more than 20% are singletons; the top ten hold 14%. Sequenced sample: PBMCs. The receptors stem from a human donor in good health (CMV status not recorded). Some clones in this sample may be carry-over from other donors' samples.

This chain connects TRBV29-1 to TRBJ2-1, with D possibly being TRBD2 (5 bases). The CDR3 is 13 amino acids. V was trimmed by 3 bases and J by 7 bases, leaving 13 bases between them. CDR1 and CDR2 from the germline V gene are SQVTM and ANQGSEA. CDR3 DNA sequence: TGCAGCGTTGAGTCCACCCGAGGGAATGAGCAGTTCTTC. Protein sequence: CSVESTRGNEQFF.

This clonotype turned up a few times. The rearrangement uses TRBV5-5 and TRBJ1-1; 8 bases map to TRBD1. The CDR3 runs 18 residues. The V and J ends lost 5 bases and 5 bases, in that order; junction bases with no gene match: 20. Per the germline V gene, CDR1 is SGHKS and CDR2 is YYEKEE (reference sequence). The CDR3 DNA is TGTGCCAGCAGTACCGGGACAGGAGGGAGAGGGGGATCAACTGAAGCTTTCTTT. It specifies CASSTGTGGRGGSTEAFF. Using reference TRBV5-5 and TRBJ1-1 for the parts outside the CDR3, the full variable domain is DAGVTQSPTHLIKTRGQQVTLRCSPISGHKSVSWYQQVLGQGPQFIFQYYEKEERGRGNFPDRFSARQFPNYSSELNVNALLLGDSALYLCASSTGTGGRGGSTEAFFGQGTRLTVV.

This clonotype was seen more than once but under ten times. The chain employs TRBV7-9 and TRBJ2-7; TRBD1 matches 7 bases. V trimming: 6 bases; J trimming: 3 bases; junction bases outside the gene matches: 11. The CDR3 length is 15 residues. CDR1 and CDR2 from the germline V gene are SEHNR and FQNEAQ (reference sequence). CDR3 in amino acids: CASSLSSGQYYEQYF. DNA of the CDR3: TGTGCCAGCAGTTTATCCTCGGGACAGTACTACGAGCAGTACTTC.

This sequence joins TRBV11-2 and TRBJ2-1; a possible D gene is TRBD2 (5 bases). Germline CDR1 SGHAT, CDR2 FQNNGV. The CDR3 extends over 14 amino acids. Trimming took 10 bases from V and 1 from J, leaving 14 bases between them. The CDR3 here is CAISTGNSYNEQFF. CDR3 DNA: TGTGCCATCTCGACGGGGAATTCCTACAATGAGCAGTTCTTC.

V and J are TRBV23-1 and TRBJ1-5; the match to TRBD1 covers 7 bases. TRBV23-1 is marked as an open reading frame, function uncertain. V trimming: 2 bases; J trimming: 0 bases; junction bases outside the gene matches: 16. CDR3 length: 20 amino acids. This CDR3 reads CASSQTPGTELFNSNQPQHF. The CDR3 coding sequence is TGCGCCAGCAGTCAAACCCCCGGGACAGAGCTTTTCAATAGCAATCAGCCCCAGCATTTT.

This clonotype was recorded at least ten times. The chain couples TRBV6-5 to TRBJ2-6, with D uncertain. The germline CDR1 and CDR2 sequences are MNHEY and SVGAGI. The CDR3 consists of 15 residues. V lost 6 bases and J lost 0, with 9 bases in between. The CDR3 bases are TGTGCCAGCAGGCCAGCCAACTCTGGGGCCAACGTCCTGACTTTC. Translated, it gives CASRPANSGANVLTF.

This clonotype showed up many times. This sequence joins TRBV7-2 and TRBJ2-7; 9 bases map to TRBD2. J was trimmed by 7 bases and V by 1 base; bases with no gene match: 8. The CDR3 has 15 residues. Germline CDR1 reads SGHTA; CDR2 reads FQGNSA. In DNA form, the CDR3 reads TGTGCCAGCAGCTTAGTGGGCGGGAGGGCACAGGAGCAGTACTTC. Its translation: CASSLVGGRAQEQYF.

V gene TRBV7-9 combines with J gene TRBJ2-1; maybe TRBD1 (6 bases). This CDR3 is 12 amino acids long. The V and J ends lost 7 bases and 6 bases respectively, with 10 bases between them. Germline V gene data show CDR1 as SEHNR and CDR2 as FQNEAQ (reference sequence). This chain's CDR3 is CASIIRGNEQFF. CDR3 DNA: TGTGCCAGCATTATCAGGGGCAATGAGCAGTTCTTC.

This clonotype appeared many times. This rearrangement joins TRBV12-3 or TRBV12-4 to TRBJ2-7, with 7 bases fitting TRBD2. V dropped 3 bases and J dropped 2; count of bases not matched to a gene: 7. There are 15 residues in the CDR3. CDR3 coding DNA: TGTGCCAGCAGTTTGGCGGGGGATCCCGCCTACGAGCAGTACTTC. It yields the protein CASSLAGDPAYEQYF.

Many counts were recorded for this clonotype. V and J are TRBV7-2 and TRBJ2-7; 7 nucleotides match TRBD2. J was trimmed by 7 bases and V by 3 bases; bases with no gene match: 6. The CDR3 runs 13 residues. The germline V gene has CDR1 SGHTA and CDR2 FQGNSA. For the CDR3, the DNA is TGTGCCAGCAGCTTGAGCGGGACCGGGGAGCAGTACTTC. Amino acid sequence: CASSLSGTGEQYF.

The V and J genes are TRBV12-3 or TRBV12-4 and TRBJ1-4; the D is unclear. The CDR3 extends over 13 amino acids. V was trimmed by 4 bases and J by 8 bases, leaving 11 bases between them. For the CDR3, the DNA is TGTGCCAGCAGTTCCTTGGGTGCCGAAAAACTGTTTTTT. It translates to CASSSLGAEKLFF.

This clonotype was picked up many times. The CDR3 region is CASSSAGLAGGPEQYF. CDR3 in DNA: TGTGCCAGCAGTTCAGCGGGACTAGCGGGAGGCCCCGAGCAGTACTTC. The chain employs TRBV7-2 and TRBJ2-7, with 15 positions matching TRBD2. Trimming removed 6 bases from V and 6 bases from J; junction bases left unmatched: 9. The CDR3 covers 16 residues. Per germline, CDR1 SGHTA and CDR2 FQGNSA.

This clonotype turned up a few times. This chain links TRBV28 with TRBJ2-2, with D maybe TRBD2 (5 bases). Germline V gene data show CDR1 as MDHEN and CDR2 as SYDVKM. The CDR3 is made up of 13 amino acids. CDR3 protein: CAAEGVNTGELFF. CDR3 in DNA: TGTGCAGCAGAGGGCGTGAACACCGGGGAGCTGTTTTTT.

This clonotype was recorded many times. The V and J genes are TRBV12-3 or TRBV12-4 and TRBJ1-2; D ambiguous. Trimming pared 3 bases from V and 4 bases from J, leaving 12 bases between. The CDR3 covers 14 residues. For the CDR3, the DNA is TGTGCCAGCAGTTTGGGCAGGCCCCTCTATGGCTACACCTTC. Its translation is CASSLGRPLYGYTF.

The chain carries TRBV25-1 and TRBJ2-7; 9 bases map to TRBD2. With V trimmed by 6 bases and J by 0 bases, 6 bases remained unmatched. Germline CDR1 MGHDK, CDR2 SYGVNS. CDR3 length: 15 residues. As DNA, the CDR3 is TGTGCCAGCAGCCCCAGTAGCGGGAGCTCCTACGAGCAGTACTTC. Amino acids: CASSPSSGSSYEQYF.

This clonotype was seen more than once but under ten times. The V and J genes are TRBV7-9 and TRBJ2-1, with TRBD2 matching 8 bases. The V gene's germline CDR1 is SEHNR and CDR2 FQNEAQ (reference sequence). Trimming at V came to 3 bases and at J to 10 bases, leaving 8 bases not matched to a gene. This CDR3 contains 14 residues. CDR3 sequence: CASSFLSGNTEQFF. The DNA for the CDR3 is TGTGCCAGCAGCTTTCTTAGCGGGAATACGGAGCAGTTCTTC.

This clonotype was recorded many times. In DNA, the CDR3 is TGTGCCAGCAGCCGGAGCGGGGCAAGCTCCTACAATGAGCAGTTCTTC. This codes for CASSRSGASSYNEQFF. This rearrangement joins TRBV11-2 to TRBJ2-1, with 7 nucleotides matching TRBD2. Looked up from germline, CDR1 is SGHAT and CDR2 is FQNNGV. Trimming removed 5 bases from V and 0 bases from J; junction bases left unmatched: 7. There are 16 residues in the CDR3.

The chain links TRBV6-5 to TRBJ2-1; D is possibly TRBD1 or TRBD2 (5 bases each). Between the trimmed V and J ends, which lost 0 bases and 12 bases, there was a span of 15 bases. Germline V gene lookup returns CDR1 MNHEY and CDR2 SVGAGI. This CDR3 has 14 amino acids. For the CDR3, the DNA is TGTGCCAGCAGTTACTCGATACTAGTGGGGGTGCAGTTCTTC. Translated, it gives CASSYSILVGVQFF.

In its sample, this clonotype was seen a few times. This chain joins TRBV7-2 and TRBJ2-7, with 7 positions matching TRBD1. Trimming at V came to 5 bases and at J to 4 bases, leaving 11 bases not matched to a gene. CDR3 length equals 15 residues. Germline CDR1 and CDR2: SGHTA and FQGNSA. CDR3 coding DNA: TGTGCCAGCAGCATGGGGACAGCGGTGGTTTACGAGCAGTACTTC. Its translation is CASSMGTAVVYEQYF.

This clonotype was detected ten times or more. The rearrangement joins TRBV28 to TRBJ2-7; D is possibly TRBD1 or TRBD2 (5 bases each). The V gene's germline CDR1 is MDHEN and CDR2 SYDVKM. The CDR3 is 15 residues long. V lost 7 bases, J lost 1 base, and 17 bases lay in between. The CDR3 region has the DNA TGTGCCAGCAACTTGGGGGTCCCTAATTCCTACGAGCAGTACTTC. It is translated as CASNLGVPNSYEQYF.

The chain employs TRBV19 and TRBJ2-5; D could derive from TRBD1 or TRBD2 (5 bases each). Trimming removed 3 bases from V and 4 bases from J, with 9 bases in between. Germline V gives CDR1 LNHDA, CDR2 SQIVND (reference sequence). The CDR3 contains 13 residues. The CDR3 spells CASSMGTGETQYF. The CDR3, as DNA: TGTGCCAGTAGTATGGGGACGGGAGAGACCCAGTACTTC.

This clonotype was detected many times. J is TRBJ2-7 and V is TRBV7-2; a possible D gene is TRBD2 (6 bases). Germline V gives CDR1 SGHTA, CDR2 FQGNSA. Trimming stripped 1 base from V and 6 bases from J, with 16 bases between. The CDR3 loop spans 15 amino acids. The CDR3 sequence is CASSLVPGSTGEQYF. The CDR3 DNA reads TGTGCCAGCAGCTTAGTTCCCGGGAGTACCGGCGAGCAGTACTTC.

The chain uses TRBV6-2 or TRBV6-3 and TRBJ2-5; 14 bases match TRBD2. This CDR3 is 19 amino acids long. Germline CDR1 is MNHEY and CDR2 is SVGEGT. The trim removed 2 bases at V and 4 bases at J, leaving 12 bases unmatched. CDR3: CASSYLSGLAGAPRETQYF. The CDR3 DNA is TGTGCCAGCAGTTACCTCTCGGGACTAGCGGGAGCCCCCCGAGAGACCCAGTACTTC.